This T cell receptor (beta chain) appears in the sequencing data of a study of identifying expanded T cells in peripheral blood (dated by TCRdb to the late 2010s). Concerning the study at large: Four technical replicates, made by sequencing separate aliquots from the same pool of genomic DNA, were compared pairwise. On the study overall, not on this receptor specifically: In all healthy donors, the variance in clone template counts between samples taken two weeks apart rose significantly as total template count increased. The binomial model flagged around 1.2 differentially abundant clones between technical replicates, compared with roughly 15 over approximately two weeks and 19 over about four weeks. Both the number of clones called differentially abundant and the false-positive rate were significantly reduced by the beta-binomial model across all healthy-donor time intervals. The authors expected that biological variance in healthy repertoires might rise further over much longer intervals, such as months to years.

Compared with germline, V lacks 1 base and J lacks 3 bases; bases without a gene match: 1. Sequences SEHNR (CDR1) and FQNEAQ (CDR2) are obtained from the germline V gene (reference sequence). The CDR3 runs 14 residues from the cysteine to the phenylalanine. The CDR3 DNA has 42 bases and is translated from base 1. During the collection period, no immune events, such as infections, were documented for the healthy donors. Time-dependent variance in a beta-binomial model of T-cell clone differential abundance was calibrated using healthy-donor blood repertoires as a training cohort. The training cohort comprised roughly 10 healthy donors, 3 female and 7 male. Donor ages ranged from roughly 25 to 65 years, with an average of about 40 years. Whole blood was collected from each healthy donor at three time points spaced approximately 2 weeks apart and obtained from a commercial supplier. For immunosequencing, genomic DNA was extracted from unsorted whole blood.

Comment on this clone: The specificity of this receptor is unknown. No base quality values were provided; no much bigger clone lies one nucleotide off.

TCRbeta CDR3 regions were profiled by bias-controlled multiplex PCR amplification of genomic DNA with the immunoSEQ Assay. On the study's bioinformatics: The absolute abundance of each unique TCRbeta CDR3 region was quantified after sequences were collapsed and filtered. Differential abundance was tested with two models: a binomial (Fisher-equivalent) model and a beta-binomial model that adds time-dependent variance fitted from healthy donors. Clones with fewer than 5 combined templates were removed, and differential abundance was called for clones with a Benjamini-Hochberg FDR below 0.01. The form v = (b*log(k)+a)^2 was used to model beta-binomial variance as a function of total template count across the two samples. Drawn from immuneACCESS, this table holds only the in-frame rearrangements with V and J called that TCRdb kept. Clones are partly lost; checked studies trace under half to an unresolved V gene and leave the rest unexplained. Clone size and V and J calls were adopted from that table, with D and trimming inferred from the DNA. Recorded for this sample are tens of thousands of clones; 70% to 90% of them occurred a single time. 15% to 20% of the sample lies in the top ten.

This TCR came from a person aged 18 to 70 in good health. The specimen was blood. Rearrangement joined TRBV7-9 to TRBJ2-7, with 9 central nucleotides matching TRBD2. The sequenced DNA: TGTGCCAGCAGCTTAGGACTAGCGGACTACGAGCAGTACTTC. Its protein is CASSLGLADYEQYF. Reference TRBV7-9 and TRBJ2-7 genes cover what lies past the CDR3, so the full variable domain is DTGVSQNPRHKITKRGQNVTFRCDPISEHNRLYWYRQTLGQGPEFLTYFQNEAQLEKSRLLSDRFSAERPKGSFSTLEIQRTEQGDSAMYLCASSLGLADYEQYFGPGTRLTVT.